One and the same sample provided the 8 T cell receptor beta chains below, sequenced in a study of blood T cells in healthy people across ages. A sample-barcoded 5' primer and a J-beta primer mix were used in a second PCR of roughly 7 to 11 cycles. TCRdb reprocessed the 5' RACE reads via MiXCR and lists one record per CDR3 protein. The sample has around 1,500,000 distinct CDR3 sequences; over 25% are singletons. The sample taken for sequencing was blood. Source of these receptors: a woman in her 30s in good health.

The chain links TRBV11-2 to TRBJ2-7; D uncertain. Trimming removed 3 bases at V and 2 bases at J, with 14 bases between. This CDR3 comprises 15 residues. CDR1 SGHAT and CDR2 FQNNGV come from the germline V gene. CDR3 protein: CASSFLGPHTYEQYF. CDR3 DNA sequence: TGTGCCAGCAGCTTCCTTGGTCCACACACCTACGAGCAGTACTTC. The full variable domain, rest sourced from reference TRBV11-2 and TRBJ2-7, is EAGVAQSPRYKIIEKRQSVAFWCNPISGHATLYWYQQILGQGPKLLIQFQNNGVVDDSQLPKDRFSAERLKGVDSTLKIQPAKLEDSAVYLCASSFLGPHTYEQYFGPGTRLTVT.

There are a few counts of this clonotype. Being one base from a much bigger clone, this may be a read error. The CDR3 DNA follows: TGTGCCATCAGTGGCGACAGGGAGGGACGCGAGCAGTACTTC. Protein: CAISGDREGREQYF. The rearrangement joins TRBV10-3 to TRBJ2-7; the D call may be TRBD1 or TRBD2 (7 bases each). V lost 4 bases to trimming and J lost 6 bases, with 16 bases between them. The germline V gene encodes CDR1 ENHRY and CDR2 SYGVKD. This CDR3 comprises 14 residues.

This clonotype was seen a handful of times. The chain is built from TRBV10-3 and TRBJ1-5, with 7 bases fitting TRBD1. Trimming cost V 8 bases and J 7 bases; bases outside gene matches: 8. The CDR3 extends over 13 amino acids. Per germline, CDR1 ENHRY and CDR2 SYGVKD. CDR3 loop: CAIGDREWQPQHF. The CDR3 nucleotides read TGTGCCATCGGCGACAGGGAGTGGCAGCCCCAGCATTTT.

This chain uses TRBV9 with TRBJ1-1, with D perhaps matching TRBD1 (6 bases). The CDR3 spans 12 residues. V was trimmed by 0 bases and J by 8 bases, leaving 8 bases between them. In germline, CDR1 is SGDLS, CDR2 YYNGEE. CDR3 protein: CASSVGGAEAFF. For the CDR3, the DNA is TGTGCCAGCAGCGTAGGGGGGGCGGAAGCTTTCTTT.

A remark on this clonotype: This may arise from a read error, as a much more abundant clone is one base away. The J gene is TRBJ2-1, the V gene TRBV7-3; D remains ambiguous. The germline V gene encodes CDR1 SGHTA and CDR2 FQGTGA. Trimming removed 3 bases at V and 8 bases at J, with 17 bases between. This CDR3 spans 15 amino acids. The CDR3 DNA is TGTGCCAGCAGCTTGTTCGAGACTCCCTCCGATGAGCAGTTCTTC. Protein sequence: CASSLFETPSDEQFF. Supplemented by reference TRBV7-3 and TRBJ2-1, the full variable domain reads GAGVSQTPSNKVTEKGKYVELRCDPISGHTALYWYRQSLGQGPEFLIYFQGTGAADDSGLPNDRFFAVRPEGSVSTLKIQRTERGDSAVYLCASSLFETPSDEQFFGPGTRLTVL.

This clonotype was picked up a small number of times. This rearrangement joins TRBV3-1 to TRBJ2-3, with D unclear. Trimming pared 0 bases from V and 6 bases from J, leaving 10 bases between. In germline, CDR1 is LGHDT, CDR2 YNNKEL (reference sequence). CDR3 length: 14 residues. CDR3 in DNA: TGTGCCAGCAGCCAAGAGGTAGTTACGGATACGCAGTATTTT. Protein product: CASSQEVVTDTQYF.

The CDR3 protein is CASERTGGRGNEQFF. CDR3 bases: TGTGCCAGCGAGAGAACGGGCGGGAGAGGCAATGAGCAGTTCTTC. This chain connects TRBV6-1 to TRBJ2-1; 7 bases are shared with TRBD2. The V and J ends lost 8 bases and 6 bases, in that order; junction bases with no gene match: 13. Germline-derived CDR1 and CDR2 are MNHNS and SASEGT. CDR3 length: 15 residues.

V is TRBV11-2 and J is TRBJ1-2; no firm D call. The V end lost 1 base, the J end lost 4 bases, and 19 bases lay between the germline ends. Germline V gene data show CDR1 as SGHAT and CDR2 as FQNNGV. This CDR3 spans 17 amino acids. CDR3 loop: CASSLVRSNPMSYGYTF. CDR3 DNA sequence: TGTGCCAGCAGCTTAGTAAGATCAAACCCCATGAGCTATGGCTACACCTTC.